The text below deals with one TCR beta chain. What it recognizes is unknown. The data stem from a study of shared clonotypes between healthy human individuals. The study's findings and limits: An effect of sequencing depth on clonotype sharing among donors was expected. Blood was the only sampled material, and tissue repertoires likely differ.

Profiled with immunoSEQ multiplex PCR; TCRdb holds only in-frame clones, not every one. The data contain over a million clones, over 95% of them singletons. Germline lookup yields CDR1 SNHLY and CDR2 FYNNEI. V dropped 6 bases and J dropped 11 bases, with 20 bases sitting between them. The CDR3 has 14 residues. Recent vaccinations or acute infections were absent in the healthy HIV-negative adult donors. The chain recombines TRBV2 with TRBJ1-5, with no clear D. The TCR comes from a man aged 25 to 40 in good health. Sequencing used naive CD4+ T cells sorted from blood. The subset denotes: CD45RA+ positively selected. CDR3 DNA: TGTGCCAGCAGCGGCAGTATATCTTTTAGGTCCCAGCATTTT. Translating it yields CASSGSISFRSQHF.